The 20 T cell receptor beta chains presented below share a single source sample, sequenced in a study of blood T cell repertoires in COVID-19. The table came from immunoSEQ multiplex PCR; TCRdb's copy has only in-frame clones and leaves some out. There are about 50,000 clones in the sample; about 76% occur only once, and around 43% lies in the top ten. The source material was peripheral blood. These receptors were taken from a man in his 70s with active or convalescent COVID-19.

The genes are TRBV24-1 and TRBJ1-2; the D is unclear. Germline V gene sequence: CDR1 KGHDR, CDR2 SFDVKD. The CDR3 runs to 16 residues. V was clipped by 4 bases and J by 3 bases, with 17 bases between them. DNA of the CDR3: TGTGCCACCAGTGACCCAGATGGAGATGGGTACTATGGCTACACCTTC. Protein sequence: CATSDPDGDGYYGYTF.

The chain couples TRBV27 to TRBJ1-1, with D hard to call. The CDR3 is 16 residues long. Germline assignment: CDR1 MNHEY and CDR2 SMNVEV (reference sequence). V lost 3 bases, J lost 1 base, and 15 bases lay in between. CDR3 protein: CASSLRVDKANTEAFF. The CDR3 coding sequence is TGTGCCAGCAGTTTGAGGGTAGACAAAGCGAACACTGAAGCTTTCTTT.

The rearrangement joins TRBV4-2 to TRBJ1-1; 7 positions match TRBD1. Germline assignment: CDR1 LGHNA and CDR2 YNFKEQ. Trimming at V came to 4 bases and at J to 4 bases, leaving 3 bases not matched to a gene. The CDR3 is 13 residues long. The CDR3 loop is CASSLSGGTEAFF. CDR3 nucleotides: TGTGCCAGCAGCCTCTCAGGGGGCACTGAAGCTTTCTTT.

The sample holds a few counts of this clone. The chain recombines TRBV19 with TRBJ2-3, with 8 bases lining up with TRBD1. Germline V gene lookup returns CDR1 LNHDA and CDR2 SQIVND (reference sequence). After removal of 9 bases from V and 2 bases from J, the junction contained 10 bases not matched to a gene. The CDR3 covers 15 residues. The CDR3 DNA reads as TGTGCCAGCAAGGCTCCAGGGGGCAACACAGATACGCAGTATTTT. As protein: CASKAPGGNTDTQYF.

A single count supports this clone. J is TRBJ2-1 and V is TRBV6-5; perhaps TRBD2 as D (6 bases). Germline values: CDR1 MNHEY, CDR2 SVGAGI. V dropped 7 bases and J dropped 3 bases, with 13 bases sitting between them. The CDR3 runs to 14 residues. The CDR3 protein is CASTPGRIYNEQFF. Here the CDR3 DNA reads TGTGCCAGCACCCCGGGGAGGATCTACAATGAGCAGTTCTTC.

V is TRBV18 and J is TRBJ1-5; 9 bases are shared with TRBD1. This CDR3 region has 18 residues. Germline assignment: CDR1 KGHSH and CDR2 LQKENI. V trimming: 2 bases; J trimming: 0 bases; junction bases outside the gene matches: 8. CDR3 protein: CASSPFLWDRDSNQPQHF. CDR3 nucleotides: TGTGCCAGCTCACCATTTCTATGGGACAGGGATAGCAATCAGCCCCAGCATTTT. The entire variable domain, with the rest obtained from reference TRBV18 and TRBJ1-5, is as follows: NAGVMQNPRHLVRRRGQEARLRCSPMKGHSHVYWYRQLPEEGLKFMVYLQKENIIDESGMPKERFSAEFPKEGPSILRIQQVVRGDSAAYFCASSPFLWDRDSNQPQHFGDGTRLSIL.

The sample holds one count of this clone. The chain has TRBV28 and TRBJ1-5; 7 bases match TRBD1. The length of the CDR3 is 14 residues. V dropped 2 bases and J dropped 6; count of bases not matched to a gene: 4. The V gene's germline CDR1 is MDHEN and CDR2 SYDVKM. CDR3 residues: CASSLRGGRQPQHF. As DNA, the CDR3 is TGTGCCAGCAGTTTAAGAGGGGGCCGTCAGCCCCAGCATTTT.

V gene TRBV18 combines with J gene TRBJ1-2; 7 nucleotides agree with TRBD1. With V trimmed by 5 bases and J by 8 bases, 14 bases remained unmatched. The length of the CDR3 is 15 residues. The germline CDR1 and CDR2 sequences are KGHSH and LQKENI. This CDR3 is CASSNGQAYYEGYTF. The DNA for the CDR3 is TGTGCCAGCTCAAACGGACAGGCCTATTATGAGGGCTACACCTTC.

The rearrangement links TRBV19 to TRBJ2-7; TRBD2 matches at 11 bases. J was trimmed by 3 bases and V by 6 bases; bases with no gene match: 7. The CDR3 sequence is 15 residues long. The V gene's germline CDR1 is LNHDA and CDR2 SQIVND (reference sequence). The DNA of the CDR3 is TGTGCCAGTAGGAATCTAGCGGGGGGAGTCTACGAGCAGTACTTC. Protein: CASRNLAGGVYEQYF.

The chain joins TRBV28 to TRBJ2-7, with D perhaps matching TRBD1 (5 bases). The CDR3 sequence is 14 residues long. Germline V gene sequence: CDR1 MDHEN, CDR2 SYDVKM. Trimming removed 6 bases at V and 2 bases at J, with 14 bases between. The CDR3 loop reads CASRTQEYPYEQYF. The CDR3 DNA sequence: TGTGCCAGCAGAACACAGGAGTACCCCTACGAGCAGTACTTC.

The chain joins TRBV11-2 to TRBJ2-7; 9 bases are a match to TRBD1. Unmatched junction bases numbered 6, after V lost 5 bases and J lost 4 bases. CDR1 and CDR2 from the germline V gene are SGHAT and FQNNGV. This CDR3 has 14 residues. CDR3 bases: TGTGCCAGCAGCCGGTACAGGGGGCAGTACGAGCAGTACTTC. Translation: CASSRYRGQYEQYF.

CDR3 nucleotides: TGTGCCAGCAGCTTGGCCGGAGTAGGCCAAGAGACCCAGTACTTC. Its translation: CASSLAGVGQETQYF. V usage is TRBV5-6 and J usage is TRBJ2-5, with D uncertain. The CDR3 has 15 amino acids. Trimming pared 0 bases from V and 1 base from J, leaving 10 bases between. CDR1 SGHDT and CDR2 YYEEEE come from the germline V gene.

The CDR3, as DNA: TGTGCCAGCAGCATCTGGACAGGGGCGACTGAAGCTTTCTTT. This translates into CASSIWTGATEAFF. The J gene is TRBJ1-1, the V gene TRBV5-8, with TRBD1 matching over 9 bases. The CDR3 spans 14 residues. Losses at the gene ends were 4 bases for V and 5 bases for J; bases not matched to a gene: 6. Germline V lookup: CDR1 SGHTS, CDR2 YDEGEE.

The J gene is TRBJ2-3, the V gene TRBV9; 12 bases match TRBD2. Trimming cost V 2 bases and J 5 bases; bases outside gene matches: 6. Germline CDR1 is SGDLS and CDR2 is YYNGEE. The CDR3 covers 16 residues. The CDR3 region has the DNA TGTGCCAGCAGCGTTATCACTAGCGGGGGGAGAGATACGCAGTATTTT. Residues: CASSVITSGGRDTQYF. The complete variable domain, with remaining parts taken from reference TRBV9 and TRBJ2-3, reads DSGVTQTPKHLITATGQRVTLRCSPRSGDLSVYWYQQSLDQGLQFLIQYYNGEERAKGNILERFSAQQFPDLHSELNLSSLELGDSALYFCASSVITSGGRDTQYFGPGTRLTVL.

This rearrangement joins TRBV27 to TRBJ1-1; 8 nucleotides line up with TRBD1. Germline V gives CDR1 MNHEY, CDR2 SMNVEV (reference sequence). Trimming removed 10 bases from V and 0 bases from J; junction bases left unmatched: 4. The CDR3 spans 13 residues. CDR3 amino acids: CATRQGMNTEAFF. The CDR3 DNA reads TGTGCCACCAGACAGGGGATGAACACTGAAGCTTTCTTT.

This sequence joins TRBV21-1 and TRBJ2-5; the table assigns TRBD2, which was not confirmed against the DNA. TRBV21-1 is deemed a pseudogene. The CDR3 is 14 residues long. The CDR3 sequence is CASSKLAVGETQYF. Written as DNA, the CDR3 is TGTGCCAGCAGCAAACTAGCGGTAGGAGAGACCCAGTACTTC.

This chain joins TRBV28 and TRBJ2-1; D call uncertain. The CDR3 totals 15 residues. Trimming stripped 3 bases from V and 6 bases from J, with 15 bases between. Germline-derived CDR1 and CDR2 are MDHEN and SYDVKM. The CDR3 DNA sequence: TGTGCCAGCAGTTTTTCGTGGGCCACATCCAATGAGCAGTTCTTC. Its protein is CASSFSWATSNEQFF.

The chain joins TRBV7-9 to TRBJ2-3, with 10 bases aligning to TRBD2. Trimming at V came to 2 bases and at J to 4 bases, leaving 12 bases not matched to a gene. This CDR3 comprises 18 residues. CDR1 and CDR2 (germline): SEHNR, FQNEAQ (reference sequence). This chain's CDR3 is CASSLPRRLAGEADTQYF. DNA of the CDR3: TGTGCCAGCAGCTTACCCCGCAGGCTAGCGGGGGAGGCAGATACGCAGTATTTT.

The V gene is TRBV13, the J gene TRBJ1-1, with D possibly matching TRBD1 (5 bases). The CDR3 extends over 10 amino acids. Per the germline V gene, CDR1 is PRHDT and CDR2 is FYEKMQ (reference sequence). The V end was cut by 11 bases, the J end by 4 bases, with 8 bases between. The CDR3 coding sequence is TGTGCCGGGGGGGGCACTGAAGCTTTCTTT. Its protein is CAGGGTEAFF.

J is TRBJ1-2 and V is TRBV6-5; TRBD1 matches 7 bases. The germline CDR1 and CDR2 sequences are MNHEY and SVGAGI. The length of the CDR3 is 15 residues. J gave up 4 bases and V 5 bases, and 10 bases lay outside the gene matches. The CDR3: CASSPATGLPYGYTF. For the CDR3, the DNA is TGTGCCAGCAGTCCGGCGACAGGGCTCCCCTATGGCTACACCTTC.